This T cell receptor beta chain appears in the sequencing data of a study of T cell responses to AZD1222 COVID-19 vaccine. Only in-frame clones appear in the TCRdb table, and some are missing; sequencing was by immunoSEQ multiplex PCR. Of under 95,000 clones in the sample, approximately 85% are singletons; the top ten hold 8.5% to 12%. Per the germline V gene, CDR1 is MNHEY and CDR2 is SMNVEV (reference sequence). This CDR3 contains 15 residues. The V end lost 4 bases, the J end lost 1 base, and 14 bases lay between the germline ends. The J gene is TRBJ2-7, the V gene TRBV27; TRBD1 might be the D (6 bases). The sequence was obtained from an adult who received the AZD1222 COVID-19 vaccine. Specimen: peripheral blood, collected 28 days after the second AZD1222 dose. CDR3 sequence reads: CASSSPGTTSYEQYF. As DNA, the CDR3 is TGTGCCAGCAGTTCACCCGGGACAACATCCTACGAGCAGTACTTC.